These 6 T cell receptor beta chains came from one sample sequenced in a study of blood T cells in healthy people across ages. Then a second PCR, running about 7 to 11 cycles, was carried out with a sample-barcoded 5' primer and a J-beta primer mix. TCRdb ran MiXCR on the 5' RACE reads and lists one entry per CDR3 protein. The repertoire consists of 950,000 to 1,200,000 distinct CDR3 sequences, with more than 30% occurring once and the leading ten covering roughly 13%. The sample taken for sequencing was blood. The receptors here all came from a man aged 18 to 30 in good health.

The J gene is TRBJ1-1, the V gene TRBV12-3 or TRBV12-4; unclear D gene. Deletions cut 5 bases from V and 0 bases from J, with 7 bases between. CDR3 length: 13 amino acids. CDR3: CASSALVNTEAFF. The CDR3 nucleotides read TGTGCCAGCAGTGCCTTAGTGAACACTGAAGCTTTCTTT.

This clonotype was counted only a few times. The CDR3 region is CASSTPGANSYEQYF. In DNA form, the CDR3 reads TGTGCCAGTAGTACTCCAGGGGCAAACTCCTACGAGCAGTACTTC. The chain links TRBV19 to TRBJ2-7; a weak D match, TRBD1 (6 bases). Trimming took 4 bases from V and 0 from J, leaving 13 bases between them. The germline CDR1 and CDR2 sequences are LNHDA and SQIVND (reference sequence). The CDR3 sequence is 15 residues long. The full variable domain, rest sourced from reference TRBV19 and TRBJ2-7, is DGGITQSPKYLFRKEGQNVTLSCEQNLNHDAMYWYRQDPGQGLRLIYYSQIVNDFQKGDIAEGYSVSREKKESFPLTVTSAQKNPTAFYLCASSTPGANSYEQYFGPGTRLTVT.

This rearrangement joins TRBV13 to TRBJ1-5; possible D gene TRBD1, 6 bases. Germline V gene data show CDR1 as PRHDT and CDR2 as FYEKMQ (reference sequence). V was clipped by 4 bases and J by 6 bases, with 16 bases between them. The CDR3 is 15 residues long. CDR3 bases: TGTGCCAGCAGCTGGGGGGGCCCTATAGCTCAGCCCCAGCATTTT. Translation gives CASSWGGPIAQPQHF.

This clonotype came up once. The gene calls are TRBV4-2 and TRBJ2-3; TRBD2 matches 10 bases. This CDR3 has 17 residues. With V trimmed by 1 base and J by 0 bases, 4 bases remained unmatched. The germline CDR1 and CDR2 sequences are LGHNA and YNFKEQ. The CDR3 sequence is CASSQVGLAPSTDTQYF. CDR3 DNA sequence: TGTGCCAGCAGCCAAGTGGGACTAGCGCCTAGCACAGATACGCAGTATTTT.

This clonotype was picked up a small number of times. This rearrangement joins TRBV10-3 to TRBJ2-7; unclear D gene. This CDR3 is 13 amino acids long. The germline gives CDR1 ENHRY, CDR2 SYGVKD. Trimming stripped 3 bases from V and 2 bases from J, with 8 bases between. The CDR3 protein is CAISEGRPYEQYF. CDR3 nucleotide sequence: TGTGCCATCAGTGAAGGCAGACCCTACGAGCAGTACTTC.

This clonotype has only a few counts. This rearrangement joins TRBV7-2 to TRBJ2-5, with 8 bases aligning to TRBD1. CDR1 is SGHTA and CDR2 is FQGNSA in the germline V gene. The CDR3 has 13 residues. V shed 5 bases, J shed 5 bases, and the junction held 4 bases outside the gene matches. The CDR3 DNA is TGTGCCAGCAGCCTGACAGGGGACGAGACCCAGTACTTC. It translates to CASSLTGDETQYF.